This T cell receptor beta chain was sequenced in a study of identical twins. Study-wide findings and caveats: Out-of-frame beta sequences exhibited a weaker degree of excess twin sharing.

Per the germline V gene, CDR1 is LGHNA and CDR2 is YNFKEQ. The CDR3 is 16 amino acids. The V end was cut by 2 bases, the J end by 5 bases, with 16 bases between. This clonotype came up a few times. The antigen is not known. TCRdb reprocessed the 5' RACE reads via MiXCR and lists one record per CDR3 protein. The sample contains around 1.7 million distinct CDR3 sequences, about 32% of which appear only once. Sequenced material: cord blood. The chain uses TRBV4-2 and TRBJ1-5, with D tentatively TRBD1 (5 bases). This receptor was obtained from a newborn girl in good health. The CDR3 region has the DNA TGTGCCAGCAGCCAATCGCAAGGGGTTGAGGATCAGCCCCAGCATTTT. Its protein product is CASSQSQGVEDQPQHF.